This T cell receptor (beta chain) was identified during a study of cytomegalovirus exposure and HLA in healthy donors. Broader study findings: Overall, 164 TCR beta chains were annotated as cytomegalovirus-associated.

Germline assignment: CDR1 SGHTA and CDR2 FQGTGA. The V end was cut by 0 bases, the J end by 4 bases, with 6 bases between. The CDR3 length is 14 residues. Using immunoSEQ multiplex PCR, the repertoire was profiled, and TCRdb retains in-frame clones only, with some absent. This table holds over 200,000 clones, around 90% found once. This clone has more than one count but fewer than ten. Its antigen is undetermined. V is TRBV7-3 and J is TRBJ2-2; D is uncertain. Sequencing was performed on PBMCs. This receptor was taken from a woman in her late teens or twenties in good health and CMV-seronegative. The CDR3, as DNA: TGTGCCAGCAGCTTAACTTTGAGCACCGGGGAGCTGTTTTTT. It codes for CASSLTLSTGELFF.